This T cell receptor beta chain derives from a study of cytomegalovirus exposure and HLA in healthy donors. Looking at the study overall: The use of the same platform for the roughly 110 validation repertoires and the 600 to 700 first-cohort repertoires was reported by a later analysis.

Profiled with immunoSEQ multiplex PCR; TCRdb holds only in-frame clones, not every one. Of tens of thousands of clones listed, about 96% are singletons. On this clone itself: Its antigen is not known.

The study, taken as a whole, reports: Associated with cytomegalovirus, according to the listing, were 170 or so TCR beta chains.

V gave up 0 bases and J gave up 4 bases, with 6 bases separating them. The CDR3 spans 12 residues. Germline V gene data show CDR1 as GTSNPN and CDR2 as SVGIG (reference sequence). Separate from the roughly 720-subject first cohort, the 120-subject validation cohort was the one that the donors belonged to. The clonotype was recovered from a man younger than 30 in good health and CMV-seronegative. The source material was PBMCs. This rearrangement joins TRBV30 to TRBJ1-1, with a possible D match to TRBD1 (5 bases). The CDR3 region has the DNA TGTGCCTGGAGTGTAACAGGCACTGAAGCTTTCTTT. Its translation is CAWSVTGTEAFF.